The 4 T cell receptor beta chains listed next were all sequenced from one sample in a study of CD4+ T cells in melanoma. Sequencing used immunoSEQ multiplex PCR; TCRdb keeps in-frame clones, though not all of them. The sample shows about 15,000 clones, 60% to 80% of them seen only once. Sequencing was carried out using cells from a culture (not recorded whether cultured in vitro). Receptors originate from a human donor with melanoma.

The chain joins TRBV6-1 to TRBJ1-6; possibly TRBD1 for D (5 bases). Germline V gene lookup returns CDR1 MNHNS and CDR2 SASEGT. Trimming shortened V by 6 bases and J by 6 bases, and 12 bases separated the two germline ends. This CDR3 contains 14 residues. CDR3: CASSARGTNSPLHF. CDR3 in DNA: TGTGCCAGCAGCGCGCGGGGGACTAATTCACCCCTCCACTTT.

V usage is TRBV7-8 and J usage is TRBJ2-4; D might be TRBD2 (7 bases). This CDR3 comprises 13 residues. Germline V gives CDR1 SGHVS, CDR2 FQNEAQ. Trimming stripped 7 bases from V and 8 bases from J, with 15 bases between. CDR3 in DNA: TGTGCCAGCAAACAGGGAGGGTTGGACATTCAGTACTTC. This encodes CASKQGGLDIQYF.

The V and J genes are TRBV6-5 and TRBJ2-7, with TRBD1 matching over 8 bases. V lost 7 bases and J lost 4; bases outside the gene matches: 3. This CDR3 has 12 residues. Germline lookup yields CDR1 MNHEY and CDR2 SVGAGI. The CDR3 DNA reads TGTGCCAGCAATGGACAGGGTTACGAGCAGTACTTC. Translation: CASNGQGYEQYF.

This CDR3 reads CASSEIVGGQETQYF. CDR3 nucleotides: TGTGCCAGCAGTGAAATCGTCGGGGGGCAAGAGACCCAGTACTTC. The gene calls are TRBV2 and TRBJ2-5; 7 bases match TRBD2. J lost 2 bases, V lost 2 bases, and 5 bases had no gene match. In germline, CDR1 is SNHLY, CDR2 FYNNEI. The CDR3 is 15 amino acids. Together with reference TRBV2 and TRBJ2-5, the CDR3 gives the full variable domain: EPEVTQTPSHQVTQMGQEVILRCVPISNHLYFYWYRQILGQKVEFLVSFYNNEISEKSEIFDDQFSVERPDGSNFTLKIRSTKLEDSAMYFCASSEIVGGQETQYFGPGTRLLVL.